This TCR beta chain is from a study of blood T cell repertoires in COVID-19 (dated by TCRdb to 2019 to 2021). At the level of the whole study: Samples from collaborators originated in the United States, Italy and Spain and spanned both the acute and convalescent phases of COVID-19. The prospective study material was composed of cDNA or gDNA derived from T cells, B-cell-depleted T cells, or PBMCs. The repertoires were released in a freely available public database meant as a resource for research on the immune response to SARS-CoV-2. Deeply sampled blood TCRbeta repertoires from subjects exposed to, actively infected with, or recovered from COVID-19 were included in the dataset. The sample metadata nearly always contained a de-identified subject ID, COVID-19 status, age in years and sex. Where available, HLA class I and class II types were taken from metadata supplied by the sample provider and were not determined by assay-based typing. Samples came from the ongoing ImmuneRACE study (first 160 participants) plus 1,254 subjects from 6 global collaborators. The paper's findings and limits, for the study overall: How much clinical and demographic metadata was included differed by source and by participant, and the metadata was provided uncurated.

Comment on this clone: Its binding antigen is unknown. No much larger clone is present one base from it, and per-base qualities are unavailable.

The CDR3 covers 15 residues, taking in both the cysteine and the phenylalanine. The only DNA kept is the CDR3, 45 bases in frame from the first base. As encoded in the germline V gene (reference sequence), CDR1 is LGHDT while CDR2 is YNNKEL. V and J are truncated by 2 bases and 5 bases respectively, leaving an intervening sequence of 13 bases. A second Seattle source provided samples from volunteer blood donors who had recovered from COVID-19. Each collaborating institution followed its own protocols to collect whole blood in K2EDTA tubes. Collaborator samples were shipped for TCRbeta analysis as frozen whole blood, isolated PBMCs, or DNA extracted from either sample type. TCRbeta CDR3 regions were amplified from genomic DNA by means of the immunoSEQ Assay, a bias-controlled multiplex PCR. Per the original workflow: The number of nucleated cells in each sample was estimated from the amplification of reference gene primers within the assay. Sequence reads were collapsed and filtered to measure the absolute abundance of every unique TCRbeta CDR3 rearrangement. For each sample, productive Simpson clonality was calculated as the square root of Simpson's diversity index over productive rearrangements. Entries here come from immuneACCESS through TCRdb and include only in-frame sequences with V and J called. Some clones fail to appear in such tables; in the studies checked, an unresolved V gene covers under half of the shortfall, and the cause of the remainder is unknown. V and J calls and clone size come straight from that table; D and trimming were deduced from the DNA. Counted in this sample were 240,000 or so clones; roughly 90% of them appeared once. The ten largest clones represent 6% to 9% of the sample.

The clonotype comes from a man aged 55-75 years who had recovered from COVID-19. This chain joins TRBV3-1 (or the pseudogene TRBV3-2) to TRBJ2-1; 5 matching bases give a weak D call of TRBD1. Sample: peripheral blood. CDR3 protein: CASSQRGGVNNEQFF. In nucleotides, the sequence is TGTGCCAGCAGCCAAAGGGGCGGCGTTAACAATGAGCAGTTCTTC.